These 4 T cell receptor beta chains share one sample of origin, sequenced in a study of blood T cell repertoires in COVID-19. Sequenced by immunoSEQ multiplex PCR; TCRdb stores in-frame clones only, minus some. The sample records about 90,000 clones, approximately 75% being singletons. Sequencing was performed on peripheral blood. The origin of the receptors is a woman of 80 years or more with acute or convalescent COVID-19.

CDR3: CASTRDRGQPQHF. Written as DNA, the CDR3 is TGTGCCAGCACCCGGGACAGGGGGCAGCCCCAGCATTTT. V usage is TRBV2 and J usage is TRBJ1-5, with 11 bases fitting TRBD1. The CDR3 is 13 residues long. Per the germline V gene, CDR1 is SNHLY and CDR2 is FYNNEI. V was pared by 7 bases and J by 7 bases, with 3 bases of the junction left unmatched.

This rearrangement joins TRBV7-9 to TRBJ1-2; TRBD1 might be the D (5 bases). The CDR3 spans 14 residues. CDR1 and CDR2 from the germline V gene are SEHNR and FQNEAQ (reference sequence). Trimming took off 2 bases at V and 7 bases at J, with 14 bases between the two ends. CDR3 sequence reads: CASSLQDPGGGYTF. The CDR3 bases are TGTGCCAGCAGCTTACAGGACCCCGGGGGTGGCTACACCTTC.

The chain has TRBV7-2 and TRBJ1-1; D is unclear. Trimming shortened V by 3 bases and J by 5 bases, and 10 bases separated the two germline ends. CDR1 and CDR2 (germline): SGHTA, FQGNSA. This CDR3 spans 13 amino acids. The CDR3 DNA reads TGTGCCAGCAGCTTGTCAAGGAGAACTGAAGCTTTCTTT. Its translation is CASSLSRRTEAFF.

This chain links TRBV7-6 with TRBJ1-1; a possible D gene is TRBD1 (6 bases). The V end was cut by 7 bases, the J end by 4 bases, with 13 bases between. From germline, CDR1 is SGHVS and CDR2 FNYEAQ. This CDR3 contains 13 residues. The CDR3 DNA reads as TGTGCCAGCAAACAGGGAAGTGGCACTGAAGCTTTCTTT. It codes for CASKQGSGTEAFF. Supplemented by reference TRBV7-6 and TRBJ1-1, the full variable domain reads GAGVSQSPRYKVTKRGQDVALRCDPISGHVSLYWYRQALGQGPEFLTYFNYEAQQDKSGLPNDRFSAERPEGSISTLTIQRTEQRDSAMYRCASKQGSGTEAFFGQGTRLTVV.